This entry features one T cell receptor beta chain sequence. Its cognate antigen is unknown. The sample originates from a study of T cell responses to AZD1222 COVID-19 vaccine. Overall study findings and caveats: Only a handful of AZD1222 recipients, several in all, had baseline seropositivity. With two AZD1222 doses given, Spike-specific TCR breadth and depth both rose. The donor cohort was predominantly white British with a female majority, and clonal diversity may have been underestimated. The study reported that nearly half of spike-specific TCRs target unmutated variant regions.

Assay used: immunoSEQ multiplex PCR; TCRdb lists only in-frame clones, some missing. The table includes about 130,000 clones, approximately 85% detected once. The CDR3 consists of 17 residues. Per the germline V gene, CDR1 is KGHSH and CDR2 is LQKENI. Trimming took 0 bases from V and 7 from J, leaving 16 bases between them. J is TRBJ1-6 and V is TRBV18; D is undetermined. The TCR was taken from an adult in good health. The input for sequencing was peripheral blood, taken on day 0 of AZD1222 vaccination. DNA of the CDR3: TGTGCCAGCTCACCACCCTCCTCGACTGGGAGGAATTCACCCCTCCACTTT. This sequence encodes CASSPPSSTGRNSPLHF.